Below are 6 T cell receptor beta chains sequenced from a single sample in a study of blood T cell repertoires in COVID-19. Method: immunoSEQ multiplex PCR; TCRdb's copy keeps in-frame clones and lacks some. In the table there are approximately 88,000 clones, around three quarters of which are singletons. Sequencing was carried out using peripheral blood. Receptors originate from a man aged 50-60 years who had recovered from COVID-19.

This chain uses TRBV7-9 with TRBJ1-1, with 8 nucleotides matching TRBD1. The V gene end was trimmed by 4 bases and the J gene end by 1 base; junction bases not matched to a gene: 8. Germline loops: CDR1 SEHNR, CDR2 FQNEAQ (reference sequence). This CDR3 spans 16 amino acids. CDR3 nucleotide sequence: TGTGCCAGCAGCTCCACCCGGACAGGGAAGAACACTGAAGCTTTCTTT. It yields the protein CASSSTRTGKNTEAFF.

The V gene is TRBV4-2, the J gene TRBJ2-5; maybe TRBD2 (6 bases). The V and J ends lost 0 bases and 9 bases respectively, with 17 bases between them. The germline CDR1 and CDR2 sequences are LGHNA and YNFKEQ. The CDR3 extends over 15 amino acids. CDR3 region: CASSQDRDSREAQYF. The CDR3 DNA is TGTGCCAGCAGCCAAGACCGGGACTCGCGTGAGGCCCAGTACTTC.

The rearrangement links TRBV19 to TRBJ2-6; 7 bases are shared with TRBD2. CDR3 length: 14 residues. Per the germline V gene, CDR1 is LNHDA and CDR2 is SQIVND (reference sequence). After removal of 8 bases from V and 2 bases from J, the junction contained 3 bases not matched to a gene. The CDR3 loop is CASRRGTGANVLTF. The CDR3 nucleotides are TGTGCCAGTCGGCGGGGGACTGGGGCCAACGTCCTGACTTTC.

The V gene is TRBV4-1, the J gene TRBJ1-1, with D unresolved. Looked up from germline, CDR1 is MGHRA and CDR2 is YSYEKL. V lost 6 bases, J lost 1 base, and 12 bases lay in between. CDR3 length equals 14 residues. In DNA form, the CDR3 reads TGCGCCAGCAGTGGACTCCTAAGGAACACTGAAGCTTTCTTT. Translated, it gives CASSGLLRNTEAFF.

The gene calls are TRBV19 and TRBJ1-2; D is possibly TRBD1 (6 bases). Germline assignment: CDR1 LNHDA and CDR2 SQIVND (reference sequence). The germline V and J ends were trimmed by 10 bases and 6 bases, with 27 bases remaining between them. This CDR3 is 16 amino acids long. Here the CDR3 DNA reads TGTGCCACCTCTTTGACAGGACCCACGGGGTCCGATGGCTACACCTTC. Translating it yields CATSLTGPTGSDGYTF.

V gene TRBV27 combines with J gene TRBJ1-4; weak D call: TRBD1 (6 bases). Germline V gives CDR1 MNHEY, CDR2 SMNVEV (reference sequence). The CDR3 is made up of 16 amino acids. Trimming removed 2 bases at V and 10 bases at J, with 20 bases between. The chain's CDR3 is CASSLQFGSGVGKLFF. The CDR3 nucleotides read TGTGCCAGCAGTTTACAGTTTGGGTCAGGGGTAGGAAAACTGTTTTTT.